This T cell receptor (beta chain) came from a study of shared clonotypes between healthy human individuals. Several immunoSEQ plates held equal portions of the genomic DNA taken from each subset. Data came from immunoSEQ multiplex PCR; TCRdb stores just in-frame clones and leaves some out. The data contain approximately 590,000 clones, around 95% of them singletons. Regarding the study as a whole: The sampled material consisted only of blood, and tissue repertoires are likely to differ.

It was CD45RO-negative cells, positively selected for CCR7, that made up naive CD8 cells, with terminally differentiated effector memory CD45RA+ cells excluded. Turning to this clone: As yet, its antigen is unknown.

Trimming stripped 2 bases from V and 6 bases from J, with 10 bases between. Germline loops: CDR1 MNHEY, CDR2 SMNVEV (reference sequence). CDR3 length equals 13 residues. The clonotype comes from a woman in her thirties in good health. Sequencing was done on a sample of naive CD8+ T cells sorted from blood. The chain joins TRBV27 to TRBJ1-1; possible D gene TRBD1, 5 bases. This CDR3 reads CASSLKEGSEAFF. The CDR3, as DNA: TGTGCCAGCAGTTTAAAGGAGGGGTCTGAAGCTTTCTTT.